The 15 T cell receptor beta chains reported below all come from one sample, sequenced in a study of Graves' ophthalmopathy and Graves' hyperthyroidism. Researchers took RNA transcripts and amplified TCR beta CDR3 regions from them. The library came from an HTBI-primed first-round RT-PCR and a second-round multiplex PCR. TCRdb ran MiXCR on the multiplex PCR reads and lists one entry per CDR3 protein. The profile shows under 800,000 distinct CDR3 sequences, about a fifth of them singletons. Sample: peripheral blood. The receptor source for this set is a woman aged 18 to 35 with stable Graves' hyperthyroidism. Some clones in this sample may be carry-over from other donors' samples.

About this clonotype itself: No conserved phenylalanine or tryptophan is present at the end of the CDR3, so a read error is the likely explanation. The limits of the CDR3 on the DNA are not certain, so only TCRdb's listed CDR3 is given. The chain recombines TRBV7-9 with TRBJ2-6. CDR1 and CDR2 from the germline V gene are SEHNR and FQNEAQ (reference sequence). The CDR3 has 14 residues if both end residues are counted. The CDR3 protein is CASSPGTGANVLRL.

This chain connects TRBV29-1 to TRBJ1-5; the D is unclear. Germline V CDR1 and CDR2: SQVTM, ANQGSEA. V was pared by 4 bases and J by 3 bases, with 13 bases between. The CDR3 is made up of 14 amino acids. The DNA for the CDR3 is TGCAGCGTTGGGATATGGGGAGACAATCAGCCCCAGCATTTT. Amino acid sequence: CSVGIWGDNQPQHF.

Worth noting for this clonotype: One end of the junction does not line up with germline, which may come from a read error. The chain is built from TRBV28 and TRBJ1-2; TRBD1 might be the D (6 bases). The germline V gene has CDR1 MDHEN and CDR2 SYDVKM. The CDR3 contains 17 residues. This CDR3 is CASSLTLGGRELYGYAF. The CDR3 DNA follows: TGTGCCAGCAGTCTTACCTTGGGGGGGCGCGAACTCTATGGCTACGCCTTC.

The table lists this clonotype with many counts. This CDR3 is CASSFPSRGAFF. The CDR3 bases are TGTGCCAGCAGTTTCCCCAGTAGAGGGGCTTTCTTT. This chain connects TRBV28 to TRBJ1-1, with unresolved D. There are 12 residues in the CDR3. From germline, CDR1 is MDHEN and CDR2 SYDVKM. The V end lost 3 bases, the J end lost 11 bases, and 13 bases lay between the germline ends.

This clonotype was seen only a few times. The rearrangement uses TRBV13 and TRBJ2-7; 8 bases match TRBD2. Germline CDR1 is PRHDT and CDR2 is FYEKMQ (reference sequence). V lost 5 bases, J lost 7 bases, and 13 bases stayed unmatched. The CDR3 covers 15 residues. CDR3 nucleotide sequence: TGTGCCAGCAGCCGTACTAGCGGACCTACGGGGGAGCAGTACTTC. Translating gives CASSRTSGPTGEQYF.

This clonotype was recorded at least ten times. The chain employs TRBV5-1 and TRBJ2-7, with a weak D call TRBD1 (6 bases). The CDR3 loop spans 15 amino acids. Germline CDR1 SGHRS, CDR2 YFSETQ. V was clipped by 4 bases and J by 2 bases, with 16 bases between them. CDR3: CASSPRTDATYEQYF. The DNA for the CDR3 is TGCGCCAGCAGCCCCCGGACAGACGCCACCTACGAGCAGTACTTC. Using reference TRBV5-1 and TRBJ2-7 for the parts outside the CDR3, the full variable domain is KAGVTQTPRYLIKTRGQQVTLSCSPISGHRSVSWYQQTPGQGLQFLFEYFSETQRNKGNFPGRFSGRQFSNSRSEMNVSTLELGDSALYLCASSPRTDATYEQYFGPGTRLTVT.

At least ten counts were recorded for this clonotype. J is TRBJ1-1 and V is TRBV12-3 or TRBV12-4; maybe TRBD1 (6 bases). The germline V and J ends were trimmed by 6 bases and 5 bases, with 13 bases remaining between them. The CDR3 has 13 amino acids. Here the CDR3 DNA reads TGTGCCAGCAGCGGGGGGGGCCGTACTGAAGCTTTCTTT. Its translation is CASSGGGRTEAFF.

The sample holds a few counts of this clonotype. V gene TRBV28 combines with J gene TRBJ2-7, with 8 bases matching TRBD1. Trimming removed 6 bases from V and 9 bases from J; junction bases left unmatched: 7. The CDR3 totals 12 residues. Germline CDR1 is MDHEN and CDR2 is SYDVKM. The CDR3, as DNA: TGTGCCAGCAGGGGGGACAGGTTGGGGCAGTACTTC. Translated, it gives CASRGDRLGQYF.

This rearrangement joins TRBV29-1 to TRBJ1-2; 8 bases fit TRBD1. The ends lost 5 bases at V and 7 bases at J; junction bases unmatched: 9. The CDR3 loop spans 13 amino acids. In germline, CDR1 is SQVTM, CDR2 ANQGSEA. CDR3 DNA sequence: TGCAGCGTTAAGACAGGGGTTATCGGTGGCTACACCTTC. Protein: CSVKTGVIGGYTF.

This clonotype was detected many times. The chain links TRBV6-2 or TRBV6-3 to TRBJ2-4; 9 bases fit TRBD1. The CDR3 contains 16 residues. Germline CDR1 is MNHEY and CDR2 is SVGEGT. The V gene end was trimmed by 0 bases and the J gene end by 7 bases; junction bases not matched to a gene: 7. CDR3 region: CASSYSGQGRANIQYF. For the CDR3, the DNA is TGTGCCAGCAGTTACTCGGGACAGGGAAGGGCCAACATTCAGTACTTC.

A remark on this clonotype: With a much larger clone just one base away, this may be a read error. The chain carries TRBV20-1 and TRBJ2-5, with 14 positions matching TRBD2. The germline CDR1 and CDR2 sequences are DFQATT and SNEGSKA (reference sequence). The CDR3 is 16 residues long. This CDR3 reads CSARLAGGPGQATQYF. DNA of the CDR3: TGCAGTGCCCGACTAGCGGGGGGGCCTGGGCAAGCGACCCAGTACTTC.

This clonotype was picked up a small number of times. The gene calls are TRBV5-1 and TRBJ2-7, with 8 nucleotides matching TRBD2. Germline assignment: CDR1 SGHRS and CDR2 YFSETQ. CDR3 length: 14 residues. J was trimmed by 6 bases and V by 4 bases; bases with no gene match: 9. CDR3 nucleotide sequence: TGCGCCAGCAGCCCCGGGACTAGGTACCGCGAGCAGTACTTC. Translation: CASSPGTRYREQYF.

V gene TRBV30 combines with J gene TRBJ2-7; D remains ambiguous. The CDR3 spans 12 residues. Germline assignment: CDR1 GTSNPN and CDR2 SVGIG (reference sequence). Deletions cut 2 bases from V and 2 bases from J, with 7 bases between. CDR3 nucleotides: TGTGCCTGGAGTTTGCTCGCCTACGAGCAGTACTTC. This codes for CAWSLLAYEQYF.

This clonotype was counted between two and nine times. J is TRBJ1-3 and V is TRBV12-3 or TRBV12-4; tentative D call: TRBD1 (5 bases). The length of the CDR3 is 15 residues. V was shortened by 2 bases and J by 0 bases, with 8 bases between the two germline ends. The CDR3 protein is CASSLQGFSGNTIYF. The CDR3 nucleotides are TGTGCCAGCAGTTTACAGGGCTTCTCTGGAAACACCATATATTTT.

In its sample, this clonotype was seen a few times. This may be a read error: a much more frequent sequence differs by one nucleotide. The rearrangement uses TRBV20-1 and TRBJ2-5; 10 bases are shared with TRBD2. This CDR3 has 15 residues. CDR1 is DFQATT, CDR2 SNEGSKA, per germline (reference sequence). The CDR3 DNA follows: TGCAGTGCAACGGCCAGCGGGGGGGCCTTGGGGACCAAGTACTTC. Its protein product is CSATASGGALGTKYF.